This T cell receptor beta chain is drawn from a study of cytomegalovirus exposure and HLA in healthy donors. Findings and caveats of the study: A later analysis showed that HLA-associated TCR beta chains had undergone more clonal expansion than equally common others. Most of the TCR beta V segments (in an earlier analysis) were productive either about 87% or about 30% of the time.

Germline V gives CDR1 SNHLY, CDR2 FYNNEI. The V end lost 6 bases, the J end lost 5 bases, and 7 bases lay between the germline ends. The CDR3 totals 11 residues. Primers included in the PCR were 60 Vbeta and 13 Jbeta primers. Using immunoSEQ multiplex PCR, the repertoire was profiled, and TCRdb retains in-frame clones only, with some absent. The sample shows fewer than 200,000 clones, over 70% of them seen only once. On this clone: Its target is not known.

Sequencing was performed on PBMCs. The chain links TRBV2 to TRBJ1-2, with unresolved D. This clonotype was obtained from a male donor in good health and CMV-seropositive. Here the CDR3 DNA reads TGTGCCAGCAGCCTAGTTTATGGCTACACCTTC. Protein: CASSLVYGYTF.